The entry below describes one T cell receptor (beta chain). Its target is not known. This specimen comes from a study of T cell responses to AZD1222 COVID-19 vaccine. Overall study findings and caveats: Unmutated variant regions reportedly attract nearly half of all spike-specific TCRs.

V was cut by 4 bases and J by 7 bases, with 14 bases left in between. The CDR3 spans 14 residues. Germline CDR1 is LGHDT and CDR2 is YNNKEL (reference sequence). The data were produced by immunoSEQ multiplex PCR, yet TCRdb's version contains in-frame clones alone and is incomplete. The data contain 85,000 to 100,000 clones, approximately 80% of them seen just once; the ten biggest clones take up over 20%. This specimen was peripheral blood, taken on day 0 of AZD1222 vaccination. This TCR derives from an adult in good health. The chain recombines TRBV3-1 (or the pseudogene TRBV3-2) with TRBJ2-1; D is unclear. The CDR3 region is CASSPTIGLNEQFF. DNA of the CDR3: TGTGCCAGCAGCCCAACCATAGGGCTGAATGAGCAGTTCTTC.